A selection of T cell receptor beta chains follows, all from one sample in a study of cytomegalovirus exposure and HLA in healthy donors. Here immunoSEQ multiplex PCR was the method, and the copy in TCRdb shows in-frame clones only, minus some. Of some 150,000 clones in the sample, 80% were seen once. Material: PBMCs. These receptors were obtained from a woman aged 50 to 60 in good health and CMV-seropositive. Both conserved end residues are trimmed from each CDR3. A D gene is named only where the DNA matches it firmly. A clone size is listed for some rows: how often the clone was seen (once, few, many), or a class if it is expanded.

v_call	d_call	j_call	clone_size	cdr3_aa
TRBV6-4	.	TRBJ1-1	.	ASRLEGGSAEAF
TRBV7-9	TRBD2	TRBJ2-1	.	ASSLKGLGSDEQF
TRBV4-2	TRBD2	TRBJ2-3	.	ASSQDVAGVGTDTQY
TRBV4-1	.	TRBJ1-4	.	ASSFQGINEKLF
TRBV18	.	TRBJ1-2	.	ASSPPSPIDTNYGYT
TRBV11-2	.	TRBJ1-2	few	ASSAGTPFVS
TRBV30	TRBD2	TRBJ2-3	.	AWSPFRDYPELRDTQY
TRBV28	TRBD1	TRBJ1-5	.	ASSLLQGGVEPQH
TRBV2	TRBD2	TRBJ2-5	.	ASSERLAGEGTQY
TRBV7-9	.	TRBJ2-7	.	SSSLSSYEQY
TRBV10-1	TRBD1	TRBJ2-1	.	ASSVGTGDVNEQF
TRBV5-1	TRBD1	TRBJ1-1	.	ASSLGTGNTEAF
TRBV7-9	.	TRBJ1-6	.	ASSLERPSPLH
TRBV7-3	TRBD2	TRBJ2-3	.	ASSPTPTTSGVTLRSDTQY
TRBV6-6	TRBD1	TRBJ1-2	.	ASSQQGDYGYT
TRBV11-2	TRBD1	TRBJ2-7	few	ASSLEYGTGN
TRBV30	TRBD2	.	.	ACPTAGTNEQY
TRBV2	.	TRBJ1-5	.	ASSGQSNQPQH
TRBV9	.	TRBJ1-2	.	ASSVEGNNYGYT
TRBV4-2	TRBD2	TRBJ2-5	.	ASSQEGFLAGVYETQY
TRBV7-2	TRBD1	TRBJ2-3	.	ASSLRGGGDTQY
TRBV6-6	.	TRBJ2-7	.	ASTEDVSYEQY
TRBV28	.	TRBJ1-5	.	ASRVTSQPQH
TRBV19	.	TRBJ2-4	.	ASSRQEKNIQY
TRBV5-4	TRBD1	TRBJ2-7	.	ASSLGQGALIEQY
TRBV30	.	TRBJ1-3	.	AWSRGKARNTIY
TRBV4-3	.	TRBJ1-1	once	ASSQVAANTEAF
TRBV19	TRBD1	TRBJ1-2	.	ASTPWEDRLGGYT
TRBV2	TRBD1	TRBJ1-2	.	ASEDRASYGYT
TRBV5-4	.	TRBJ2-7	.	ASSSPPSWEQY
TRBV15	TRBD2	TRBJ2-3	.	ATSRGAGGPDTQY
TRBV5-4	TRBD2	TRBJ2-7	.	ASSSPGTRLEQY
TRBV7-9	.	TRBJ2-2	.	ASSLSREGGELF
TRBV18	TRBD1	TRBJ1-4	.	ASSPPGGGIYEKLF
TRBV25-1	.	TRBJ2-6	.	ASSESHSGANVLT
TRBV7-9	.	TRBJ2-5	.	ASSSGAGRRETQY
TRBV19	TRBD1	TRBJ1-1	.	ASSRQGPTEAF
TRBV28	TRBD1	TRBJ2-7	.	ASSTPGQGPYEQY
TRBV19	.	TRBJ1-1	.	ASSIAPPLGDPNPEAF
TRBV7-2	.	TRBJ2-7	.	ASSSVGGRYEQY